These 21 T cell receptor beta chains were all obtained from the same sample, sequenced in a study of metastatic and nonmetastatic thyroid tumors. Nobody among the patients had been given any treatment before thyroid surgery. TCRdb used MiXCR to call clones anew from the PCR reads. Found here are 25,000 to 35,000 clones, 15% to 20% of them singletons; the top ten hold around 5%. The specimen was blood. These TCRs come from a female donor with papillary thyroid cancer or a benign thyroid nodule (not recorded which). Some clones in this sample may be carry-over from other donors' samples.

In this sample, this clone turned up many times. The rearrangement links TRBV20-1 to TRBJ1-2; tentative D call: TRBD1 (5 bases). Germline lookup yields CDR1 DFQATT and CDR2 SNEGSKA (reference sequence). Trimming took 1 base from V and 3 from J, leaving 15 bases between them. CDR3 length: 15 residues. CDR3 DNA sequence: TGCAGTGCTAGAGTATCCTCAGGGAATTACTATGGCTACACCTTC. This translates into CSARVSSGNYYGYTF.

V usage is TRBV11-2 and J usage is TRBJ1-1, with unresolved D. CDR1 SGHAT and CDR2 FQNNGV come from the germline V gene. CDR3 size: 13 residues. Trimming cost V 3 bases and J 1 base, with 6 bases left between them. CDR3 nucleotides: TGTGCCAGCAGCTTGGGAAAGAACACTGAAGCTTTCTTT. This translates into CASSLGKNTEAFF.

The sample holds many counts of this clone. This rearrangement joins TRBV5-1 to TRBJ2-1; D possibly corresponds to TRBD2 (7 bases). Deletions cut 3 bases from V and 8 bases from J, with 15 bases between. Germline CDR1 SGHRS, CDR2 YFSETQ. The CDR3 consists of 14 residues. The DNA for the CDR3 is TGCGCCAGCAGCTCCAGGTTAGGGGGGGATGAGCAGTTCTTC. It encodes CASSSRLGGDEQFF.

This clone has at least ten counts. CDR3 loop: CASSGGSKETQYF. CDR3 in DNA: TGTGCCAGCAGCGGGGGGAGTAAAGAGACCCAGTACTTC. The J gene is TRBJ2-5, the V gene TRBV27, with TRBD2 matching 7 bases. Germline-derived CDR1 and CDR2 are MNHEY and SMNVEV (reference sequence). J gave up 3 bases and V 6 bases, and 4 bases lay outside the gene matches. This CDR3 comprises 13 residues.

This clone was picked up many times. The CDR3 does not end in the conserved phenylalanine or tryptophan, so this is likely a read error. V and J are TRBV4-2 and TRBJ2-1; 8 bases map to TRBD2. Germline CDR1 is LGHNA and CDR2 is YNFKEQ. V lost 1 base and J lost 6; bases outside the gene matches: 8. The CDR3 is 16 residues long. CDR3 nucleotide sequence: TGTGCCAGCAGCCAAGCCGGGACTAGGGCGCCCAATGAGCAGTTCCTC. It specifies CASSQAGTRAPNEQFL.

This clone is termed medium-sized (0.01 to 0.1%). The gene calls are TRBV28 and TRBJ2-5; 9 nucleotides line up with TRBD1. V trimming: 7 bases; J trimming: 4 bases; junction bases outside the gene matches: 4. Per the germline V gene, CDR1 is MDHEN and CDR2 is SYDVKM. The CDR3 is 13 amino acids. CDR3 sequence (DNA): TGTGCCAGCAAGGGACAGGGTGGAGAGACCCAGTACTTC. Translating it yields CASKGQGGETQYF. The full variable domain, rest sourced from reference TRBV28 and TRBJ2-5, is DVKVTQSSRYLVKRTGEKVFLECVQDMDHENMFWYRQDPGLGLRLIYFSYDVKMKEKGDIPEGYSVSREKKERFSLILESASTNQTSMYLCASKGQGGETQYFGPGTRLLVL.

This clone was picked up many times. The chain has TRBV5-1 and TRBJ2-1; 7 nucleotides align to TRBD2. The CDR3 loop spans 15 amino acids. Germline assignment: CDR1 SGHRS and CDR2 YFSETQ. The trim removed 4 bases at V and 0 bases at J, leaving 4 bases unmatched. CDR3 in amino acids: CASSGLGVSYNEQFF. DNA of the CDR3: TGCGCCAGCAGCGGACTAGGGGTCTCCTACAATGAGCAGTTCTTC. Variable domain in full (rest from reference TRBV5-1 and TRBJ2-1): KAGVTQTPRYLIKTRGQQVTLSCSPISGHRSVSWYQQTPGQGLQFLFEYFSETQRNKGNFPGRFSGRQFSNSRSEMNVSTLELGDSALYLCASSGLGVSYNEQFFGPGTRLTVL.

The CDR3: CASSGRWGGGIHNEQFF. For the CDR3, the DNA is TGTGCCAGCAGCGGCCGATGGGGCGGGGGGATCCACAATGAGCAGTTCTTC. The rearrangement uses TRBV9 and TRBJ2-1; 8 bases fit TRBD2. V trimming: 3 bases; J trimming: 5 bases; junction bases outside the gene matches: 13. CDR1 and CDR2 (germline): SGDLS, YYNGEE. This CDR3 is 17 amino acids long.

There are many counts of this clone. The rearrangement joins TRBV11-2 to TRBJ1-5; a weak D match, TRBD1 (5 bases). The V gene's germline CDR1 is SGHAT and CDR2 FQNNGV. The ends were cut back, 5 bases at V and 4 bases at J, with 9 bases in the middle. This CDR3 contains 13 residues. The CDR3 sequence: CASSRDWNQPQHF. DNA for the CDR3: TGTGCCAGCAGCCGGGACTGGAATCAGCCCCAGCATTTT.

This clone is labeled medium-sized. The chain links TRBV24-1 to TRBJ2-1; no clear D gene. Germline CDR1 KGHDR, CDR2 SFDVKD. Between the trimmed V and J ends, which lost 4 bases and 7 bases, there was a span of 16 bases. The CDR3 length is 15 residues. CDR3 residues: CATSEISTNGNEQFF. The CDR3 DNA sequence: TGTGCCACCAGTGAGATCTCCACAAACGGGAATGAGCAGTTCTTC.

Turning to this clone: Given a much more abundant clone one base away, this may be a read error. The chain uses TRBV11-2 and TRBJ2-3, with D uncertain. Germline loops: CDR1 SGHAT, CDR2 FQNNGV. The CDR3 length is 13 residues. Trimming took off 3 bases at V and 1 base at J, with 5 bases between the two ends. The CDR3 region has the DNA TGTGCCAGCAGCTTGGGTTGCACAGATACGCAGTATTTT. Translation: CASSLGCTDTQYF.

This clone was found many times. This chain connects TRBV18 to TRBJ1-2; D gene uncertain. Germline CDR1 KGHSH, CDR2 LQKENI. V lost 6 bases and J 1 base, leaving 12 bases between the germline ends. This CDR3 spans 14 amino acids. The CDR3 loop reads CASSTTVINYGYTF. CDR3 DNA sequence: TGTGCCAGCTCGACGACCGTGATTAACTATGGCTACACCTTC.

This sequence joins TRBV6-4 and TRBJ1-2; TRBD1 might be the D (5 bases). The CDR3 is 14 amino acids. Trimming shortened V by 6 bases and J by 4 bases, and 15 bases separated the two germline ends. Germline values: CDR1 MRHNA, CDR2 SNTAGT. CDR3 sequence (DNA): TGTGCCAGCAGCAGGGAACTGGGAAGCTATGGCTACACCTTC. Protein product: CASSRELGSYGYTF.

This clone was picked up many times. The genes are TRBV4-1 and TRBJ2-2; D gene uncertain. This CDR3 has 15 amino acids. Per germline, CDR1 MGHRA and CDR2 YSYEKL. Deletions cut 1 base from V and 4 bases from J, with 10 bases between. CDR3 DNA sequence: TGCGCCAGCAGCCAAGGGACGTGGACCACCGGGGAGCTGTTTTTT. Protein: CASSQGTWTTGELFF.

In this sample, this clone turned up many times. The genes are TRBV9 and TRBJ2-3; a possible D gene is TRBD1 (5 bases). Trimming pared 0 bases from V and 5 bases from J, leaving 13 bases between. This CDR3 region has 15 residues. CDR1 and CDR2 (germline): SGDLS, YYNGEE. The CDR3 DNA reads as TGTGCCAGCAGCGTAGGGGGCAGGGATAGAGATACGCAGTATTTT. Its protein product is CASSVGGRDRDTQYF. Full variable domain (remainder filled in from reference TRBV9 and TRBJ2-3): DSGVTQTPKHLITATGQRVTLRCSPRSGDLSVYWYQQSLDQGLQFLIQYYNGEERAKGNILERFSAQQFPDLHSELNLSSLELGDSALYFCASSVGGRDRDTQYFGPGTRLTVL.

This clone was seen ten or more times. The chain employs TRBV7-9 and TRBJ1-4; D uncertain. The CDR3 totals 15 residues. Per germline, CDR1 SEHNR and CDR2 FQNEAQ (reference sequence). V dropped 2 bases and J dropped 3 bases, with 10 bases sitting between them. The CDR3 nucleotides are TGTGCCAGCAGCTTAACCCAGCTATCTAATGAAAAACTGTTTTTT. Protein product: CASSLTQLSNEKLFF. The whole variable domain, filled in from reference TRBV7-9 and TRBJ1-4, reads DTGVSQNPRHKITKRGQNVTFRCDPISEHNRLYWYRQTLGQGPEFLTYFQNEAQLEKSRLLSDRFSAERPKGSFSTLEIQRTEQGDSAMYLCASSLTQLSNEKLFFGSGTQLSVL.

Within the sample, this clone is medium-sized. CDR3 region: CASSPRWGEAFF. As DNA, the CDR3 is TGTGCCAGCAGTCCCAGGTGGGGTGAAGCTTTCTTT. The V and J genes are TRBV12-3 or TRBV12-4 and TRBJ1-1; D is undetermined. The CDR3 totals 12 residues. Between the trimmed V and J ends, which lost 5 bases and 7 bases, there was a span of 11 bases.

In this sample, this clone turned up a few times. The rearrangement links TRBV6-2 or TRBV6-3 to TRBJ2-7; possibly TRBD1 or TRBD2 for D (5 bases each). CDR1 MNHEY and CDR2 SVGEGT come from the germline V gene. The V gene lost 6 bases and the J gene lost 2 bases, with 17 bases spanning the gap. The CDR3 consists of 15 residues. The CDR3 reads CASSQTGTEAYEQYF. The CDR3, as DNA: TGTGCCAGCAGCCAGACCGGGACGGAGGCCTACGAGCAGTACTTC.

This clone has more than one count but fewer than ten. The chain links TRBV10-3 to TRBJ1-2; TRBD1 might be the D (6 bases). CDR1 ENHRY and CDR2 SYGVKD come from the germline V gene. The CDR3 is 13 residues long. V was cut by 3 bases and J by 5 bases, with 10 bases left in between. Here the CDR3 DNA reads TGTGCCATCAGTGATTCGGGGGCTTATGGCTACACCTTC. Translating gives CAISDSGAYGYTF.

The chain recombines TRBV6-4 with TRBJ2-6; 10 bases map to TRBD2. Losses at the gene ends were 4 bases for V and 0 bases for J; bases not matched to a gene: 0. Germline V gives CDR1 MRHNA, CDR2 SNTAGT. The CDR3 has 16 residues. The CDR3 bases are TGTGCCAGCAGTGGGACTAGCGGCTCTGGGGCCAACGTCCTGACTTTC. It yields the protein CASSGTSGSGANVLTF.

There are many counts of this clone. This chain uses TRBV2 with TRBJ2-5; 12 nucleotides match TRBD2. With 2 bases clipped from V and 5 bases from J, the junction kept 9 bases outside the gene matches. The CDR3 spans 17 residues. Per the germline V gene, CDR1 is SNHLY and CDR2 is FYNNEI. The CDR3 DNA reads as TGTGCCAGCAGTGAACGGTCTAGCGGGAGGGCAGGGGAGACCCAGTACTTC. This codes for CASSERSSGRAGETQYF.